What follows describes a single TCR beta chain. Antigen specificity is unknown. These data are taken from a study of T cell clones after liver transplantation. Looking at the study overall: HCV positivity affected three of eight recipients; the rest lacked autoimmune or viral indications. Findings and limits, study-wide: Rather than being deleted, graft donor-reactive T cells may have moved into the graft. The donor-reactive repertoire was only partly measurable in two subjects, lacking donor cells. Donor-reactive sequences fell more than third party-reactive ones, suggesting partial deletion.

Germline lookup yields CDR1 SGHNT and CDR2 YENEEA. Trimming stripped 1 base from V and 4 bases from J, with 5 bases between. This CDR3 has 12 amino acids. The protocol was immunoSEQ multiplex PCR, while the TCRdb copy is restricted to in-frame clones and leaves out a portion. Of roughly 120,000 clones listed, approximately 90% were seen once; the top ten hold approximately 0.88%. This clonotype originated in a human patient who received a liver transplant. Certain T cells may be donor cells from the graft. The chain joins TRBV11-3 to TRBJ2-7; no reliable D call. Here the sequenced sample was CD4+ T cells from blood, taken 12 months after liver transplant. The CDR3 loop is CASSLALYEQYF. The CDR3 coding sequence is TGTGCCAGCAGCTTAGCCCTTTACGAGCAGTACTTC. The complete variable domain, with remaining parts taken from reference TRBV11-3 and TRBJ2-7, reads EAGVVQSPRYKIIEKKQPVAFWCNPISGHNTLYWYLQNLGQGPELLIRYENEEAVDDSQLPKDRFSAERLKGVDSTLKIQPAELGDSAVYLCASSLALYEQYFGPGTRLTVT.